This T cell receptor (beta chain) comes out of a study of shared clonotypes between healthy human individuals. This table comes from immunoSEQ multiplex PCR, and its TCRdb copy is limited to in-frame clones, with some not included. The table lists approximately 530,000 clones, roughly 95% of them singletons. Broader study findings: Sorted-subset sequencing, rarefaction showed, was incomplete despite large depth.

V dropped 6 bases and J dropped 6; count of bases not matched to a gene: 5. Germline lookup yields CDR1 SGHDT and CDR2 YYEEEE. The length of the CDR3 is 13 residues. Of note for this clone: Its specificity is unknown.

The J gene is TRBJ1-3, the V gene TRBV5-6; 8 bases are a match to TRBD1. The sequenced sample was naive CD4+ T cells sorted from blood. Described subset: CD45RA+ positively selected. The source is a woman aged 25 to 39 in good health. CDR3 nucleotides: TGTGCCAGCAAGGTTCAGGGGGCAAACACCATATATTTT. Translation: CASKVQGANTIYF.